These 30 T cell receptor beta chains share one sample of origin, sequenced in a study of blood T cell repertoires in COVID-19. The repertoire was sequenced with immunoSEQ multiplex PCR; TCRdb's copy has only in-frame clones and lacks some. Found here are approximately 100,000 clones, around 80% of them singletons; the top ten hold 20% to 25%. Sequenced material: peripheral blood. The source of these receptors is a man between 70 and 80 years old with active or convalescent COVID-19.

Turning to this clone: One end of the junction varies from germline; a read error may be responsible. This chain connects TRBV9 to TRBJ1-1; the D is unclear. The CDR3 contains 15 residues. The V gene's germline CDR1 is SGDLS and CDR2 YYNGEE. DNA of the CDR3: TGTGCCAGCAGTGTAGGTAACCGAATGAACATTGAAGCTTTCTTT. Residues: CASSVGNRMNIEAFF.

The gene calls are TRBV6-6 and TRBJ2-7; the match to TRBD1 covers 9 bases. The CDR3 is 14 residues long. Losses at the gene ends were 0 bases for V and 3 bases for J; bases not matched to a gene: 0. Germline V gene data show CDR1 as MNHNY and CDR2 as SVGAGI (reference sequence). As DNA, the CDR3 is TGTGCCAGCAGTTACTCGGGACAGGGCTACGAGCAGTACTTC. Translating gives CASSYSGQGYEQYF.

Comment on this clone: A much larger clone is a single base away; this may be a read error. The V and J genes are TRBV6-6 and TRBJ1-1, with D perhaps matching TRBD1 (6 bases). The germline gives CDR1 MNHNY, CDR2 SVGAGI (reference sequence). This CDR3 comprises 13 residues. Trimming left V 4 bases short and J 3 bases short, with 9 bases between. In DNA form, the CDR3 reads TGTGCCAGCAGTTTAGGGGGGGACACTGAAGCTTTCTTT. Translated, it gives CASSLGGDTEAFF.

The V gene is TRBV5-1, the J gene TRBJ1-1, with D possibly being TRBD1 (6 bases). V lost 7 bases and J lost 2, with 15 bases in between. The CDR3 length is 14 residues. CDR1 and CDR2 (germline): SGHRS, YFSETQ. As DNA, the CDR3 is TGCGCCAGCCGCACCCAGGGGTTCAACACTGAAGCTTTCTTT. It encodes CASRTQGFNTEAFF.

There are many counts of this clone. The chain recombines TRBV11-2 with TRBJ2-3; TRBD1 matches at 9 bases. The germline gives CDR1 SGHAT, CDR2 FQNNGV. With 5 bases clipped from V and 1 base from J, the junction kept 4 bases outside the gene matches. This CDR3 is built from 15 residues. The CDR3 spells CASSTRTGGTDTQYF. The CDR3 coding sequence is TGTGCCAGCAGCACTAGGACAGGGGGCACAGATACGCAGTATTTT.

V usage is TRBV5-1 and J usage is TRBJ2-7; tentative D call: TRBD1 (6 bases). The CDR3 loop spans 13 amino acids. Per germline, CDR1 SGHRS and CDR2 YFSETQ. V lost 1 base, J lost 2 bases, and 7 bases lay in between. The CDR3: CASSLTGPYEQYF. The CDR3 bases are TGCGCCAGCAGCTTGACAGGGCCCTACGAGCAGTACTTC.

The chain recombines TRBV7-9 with TRBJ1-5; tentative D call: TRBD1 (5 bases). Germline lookup yields CDR1 SEHNR and CDR2 FQNEAQ (reference sequence). The V gene lost 4 bases and the J gene lost 9 bases, with 10 bases spanning the gap. The length of the CDR3 is 12 residues. CDR3 DNA sequence: TGTGCCAGCAGCTCTTCCGACAGGCCCCAGCATTTT. Translating gives CASSSSDRPQHF.

V gene TRBV9 combines with J gene TRBJ2-7; a weak D match, TRBD1 (7 bases). The CDR3 is made up of 15 amino acids. The germline V gene encodes CDR1 SGDLS and CDR2 YYNGEE. V dropped 3 bases and J dropped 6 bases, with 19 bases sitting between them. The CDR3 here is CASSGEGAGGSEQYF. The CDR3 DNA is TGTGCCAGCAGCGGCGAAGGGGCAGGGGGGAGCGAGCAGTACTTC.

The rearrangement links TRBV30 to TRBJ2-4; 8 nucleotides line up with TRBD2. This CDR3 spans 13 amino acids. V shed 0 bases and J 6 bases; nucleotides not matched to a gene: 1. CDR1 GTSNPN and CDR2 SVGIG come from the germline V gene (reference sequence). The CDR3, as DNA: TGTGCCTGGAGTGTAACTAGCGGAAACATTCAGTACTTC. Its protein product is CAWSVTSGNIQYF.

CDR3 sequence (DNA): TGTGCCAGCAGCCAAGCAGGGACTGCTGGAAACACCATATATTTT. Its protein product is CASSQAGTAGNTIYF. V is TRBV3-1 (or the pseudogene TRBV3-2) and J is TRBJ1-3; D is possibly TRBD1 (5 bases). CDR3 length: 15 residues. CDR1 is LGHDT, CDR2 YNNKEL, per germline (reference sequence). Trimming shortened V by 1 base and J by 2 bases, and 9 bases separated the two germline ends.

The rearrangement uses TRBV4-1 and TRBJ1-2; weak D call: TRBD1 (6 bases). Germline V gene lookup returns CDR1 MGHRA and CDR2 YSYEKL. V lost 4 bases and J 7 bases, leaving 13 bases between the germline ends. The CDR3 has 13 amino acids. CDR3 in amino acids: CASSPSGVGGYTF. As DNA, the CDR3 is TGCGCCAGCAGCCCTTCAGGGGTCGGTGGCTACACCTTC.

The gene calls are TRBV4-1 and TRBJ2-2; D is ambiguous. The germline gives CDR1 MGHRA, CDR2 YSYEKL. The V end was cut by 5 bases, the J end by 6 bases, with 7 bases between. This CDR3 contains 12 residues. The CDR3 bases are TGCGCCAGCAGCTCGGGTGCCGGGGAGCTGTTTTTT. Amino acid sequence: CASSSGAGELFF.

CDR3 in amino acids: CASSYSPTGRTDTQYF. In nucleotides, the CDR3 is TGTGCCAGCAGTTACTCCCCGACAGGGCGGACAGATACGCAGTATTTT. V gene TRBV6-5 combines with J gene TRBJ2-3; 7 bases align to TRBD1. This CDR3 has 16 residues. Germline-derived CDR1 and CDR2 are MNHEY and SVGAGI. V lost 0 bases to trimming and J lost 3 bases; unmatched junction nucleotides: 6.

This rearrangement joins TRBV6-5 to TRBJ1-1; D is uncertain. The ends were cut back, 2 bases at V and 1 base at J, with 14 bases in the middle. Germline V gives CDR1 MNHEY, CDR2 SVGAGI. The CDR3 is 16 residues long. The CDR3 bases are TGTGCCAGCAGTTACCCCTCCGAGTCGGGGAACACTGAAGCTTTCTTT. Protein product: CASSYPSESGNTEAFF.

The chain is built from TRBV5-5 and TRBJ2-7; 8 bases map to TRBD2. CDR1 and CDR2 from the germline V gene are SGHKS and YYEKEE (reference sequence). The CDR3 sequence is 15 residues long. Losses at the gene ends were 4 bases for V and 4 bases for J; bases not matched to a gene: 10. The CDR3 is CASSRTLAAIYEQYF. The CDR3 DNA is TGTGCCAGCAGCCGAACACTAGCGGCCATTTACGAGCAGTACTTC.

This chain uses TRBV6-2 or TRBV6-3 with TRBJ2-3; 14 bases are a match to TRBD2. V lost 0 bases to trimming and J lost 2 bases; unmatched junction nucleotides: 10. This CDR3 comprises 20 residues. CDR1 is MNHEY, CDR2 SVGEGT, per germline. The CDR3 coding sequence is TGTGCCAGCAGTTACTCGGTCGGGACTAGCGGGAGCAAGGCCACAGATACGCAGTATTTT. Protein product: CASSYSVGTSGSKATDTQYF.

The chain combines TRBV6-6 with TRBJ2-1, with 11 nucleotides matching TRBD2. This CDR3 region has 17 residues. Germline CDR1 is MNHNY and CDR2 is SVGAGI (reference sequence). V was clipped by 5 bases and J by 8 bases; unmatched bases: 14. The CDR3 is CASSPRLTSGRIYEQFF. The DNA for the CDR3 is TGTGCCAGCAGTCCCCGACTAACTAGCGGGAGAATCTATGAGCAGTTCTTC.

This clone was detected once. The rearrangement uses TRBV6-1 and TRBJ1-1, with TRBD1 as a possible D gene (5 bases). The V gene's germline CDR1 is MNHNS and CDR2 SASEGT. The CDR3 spans 12 residues. Between the trimmed V and J ends, which lost 8 bases and 3 bases, there was a span of 10 bases. CDR3 DNA: TGTGCCAGCTGGGGGGAATACACTGAAGCTTTCTTT. This translates into CASWGEYTEAFF.

The chain employs TRBV27 and TRBJ1-2; D possibly corresponds to TRBD1 (5 bases). V was cut by 5 bases and J by 3 bases, with 10 bases left in between. The CDR3 spans 13 residues. From germline, CDR1 is MNHEY and CDR2 SMNVEV (reference sequence). CDR3 residues: CASSRGLDYGYTF. CDR3 nucleotides: TGTGCCAGCAGTCGGGGGTTGGACTATGGCTACACCTTC.

This chain connects TRBV25-1 to TRBJ2-3, with D hard to call. The CDR3 is 14 residues long. With 3 bases removed from V and 1 base from J, the gap between germline ends came to 8 bases. CDR1 is MGHDK, CDR2 SYGVNS, per germline. The CDR3, as DNA: TGTGCCAGCAGTGATCAGGCCCGCACAGATACGCAGTATTTT. This sequence encodes CASSDQARTDTQYF.

The chain carries TRBV30 and TRBJ2-1, with 8 bases matching TRBD1. The CDR3 contains 15 residues. Trimming cost V 7 bases and J 0 bases; bases outside gene matches: 8. Germline V CDR1 and CDR2: GTSNPN, SVGIG (reference sequence). The DNA for the CDR3 is TGTGCCTCCGCCCGACAGGGGAGCTCCTACAATGAGCAGTTCTTC. As protein: CASARQGSSYNEQFF.

The chain carries TRBV6-5 and TRBJ2-2, with D possibly being TRBD2 (6 bases). The CDR3 totals 15 residues. Germline assignment: CDR1 MNHEY and CDR2 SVGAGI. V lost 6 bases, J lost 3 bases, and 14 bases lay in between. CDR3 nucleotides: TGTGCCAGCAGAGATCGGGAGTACGACACCGGGGAGCTGTTTTTT. It yields the protein CASRDREYDTGELFF.

This chain uses TRBV7-2 with TRBJ2-1, with TRBD2 matching 10 bases. The CDR3 is 19 residues long. Germline V CDR1 and CDR2: SGHTA, FQGNSA. Trimming took 1 base from V and 1 from J; bases not matched to a gene: 10. The CDR3 sequence is CASSLDRVLAGVSYNEQFF. The CDR3 coding sequence is TGTGCCAGCAGCTTAGATCGTGTTCTAGCGGGGGTTTCCTACAATGAGCAGTTCTTC.

The chain combines TRBV19 with TRBJ2-1, with TRBD2 matching over 7 bases. The CDR3 has 16 amino acids. Germline loops: CDR1 LNHDA, CDR2 SQIVND (reference sequence). V lost 3 bases to trimming and J lost 6 bases; unmatched junction nucleotides: 11. DNA of the CDR3: TGTGCCAGTAGTATTCGGGCGGGAGTTATCGTCAATGAGCAGTTCTTC. Translated: CASSIRAGVIVNEQFF.

This chain uses TRBV5-4 with TRBJ2-5; the match to TRBD2 covers 11 bases. Germline lookup yields CDR1 SGHNT and CDR2 YYREEE (reference sequence). V was clipped by 3 bases and J by 1 base; unmatched bases: 2. This CDR3 is 15 amino acids long. The CDR3 reads CASSSGTSGQETQYF. In DNA form, the CDR3 reads TGTGCCAGCAGCTCCGGGACTAGCGGCCAAGAGACCCAGTACTTC.

The rearrangement links TRBV19 to TRBJ1-2, with a possible D match to TRBD1 (5 bases). Germline V gives CDR1 LNHDA, CDR2 SQIVND (reference sequence). Between the trimmed V and J ends, which lost 11 bases and 7 bases, there was a span of 20 bases. The CDR3 covers 13 residues. CDR3 nucleotide sequence: TGTGCCCCCCAAGTCGGGGTGGGGGGTGGCTACACCTTC. Amino acids: CAPQVGVGGGYTF.

This sequence joins TRBV7-9 and TRBJ2-1; 11 positions match TRBD2. CDR1 and CDR2 (germline): SEHNR, FQNEAQ (reference sequence). This CDR3 comprises 16 residues. The junction had 6 bases not matched to a gene; V was cut back by 0 bases and J by 8 bases. CDR3 coding DNA: TGTGCCAGCAGCTTAGCGCCCACTAGCGGGGGCGATGAGCAGTTCTTC. Amino acids: CASSLAPTSGGDEQFF.

This rearrangement joins TRBV5-1 to TRBJ1-2; D not resolved. Germline V gene sequence: CDR1 SGHRS, CDR2 YFSETQ. This CDR3 is 13 amino acids long. Between the trimmed V and J ends, which lost 0 bases and 4 bases, there was a span of 7 bases. The DNA for the CDR3 is TGCGCCAGCAGCTTGGACGGGATCTATGGCTACACCTTC. Translating gives CASSLDGIYGYTF.

The chain combines TRBV5-6 with TRBJ1-2; 7 bases map to TRBD1. Trimming removed 3 bases from V and 2 bases from J; junction bases left unmatched: 7. Per the germline V gene, CDR1 is SGHDT and CDR2 is YYEEEE. CDR3 size: 15 residues. CDR3 DNA sequence: TGTGCCAGCAGCTCCCGGGACAGACAAAACTATGGCTACACCTTC. The encoded protein is CASSSRDRQNYGYTF.

The rearrangement links TRBV5-3 to TRBJ2-7; tentatively, D is TRBD1 (6 bases). TRBV5-3 is labeled an ORF, and its function is uncertain. There are 16 residues in the CDR3. V dropped 2 bases and J dropped 6 bases, with 21 bases sitting between them. CDR3 loop: CARSFPGVQGAREQYF. In DNA form, the CDR3 reads TGTGCCAGAAGCTTTCCCGGGGTACAGGGTGCTCGCGAGCAGTACTTC.